The sequence of this TCR beta chain was determined in a study of T cells in localized non-small cell lung cancer. Study conclusions and caveats: Among the top 100 tumor clones, a median about 58 appeared in adjacent lung. Heterogeneity within the tumor remains possible, as just one region underwent sequencing.

The germline V and J ends were trimmed by 4 bases and 1 base, with 16 bases remaining between them. The germline V gene encodes CDR1 SGHAT and CDR2 FQDESV (reference sequence). CDR3 length equals 16 residues. This clone has a single count. Its antigen is as yet unknown. The method was immunoSEQ multiplex PCR; TCRdb's version includes in-frame clones alone and lacks a portion of them. Of about 64,000 clones in the sample, about four fifths were seen once. The J gene is TRBJ2-5, the V gene TRBV11-1; perhaps TRBD1 as D (7 bases). The source material was PBMCs, sampled before any cancer treatment. The clonotype was recovered from a man aged 35-69 years with stage II lung adenocarcinoma. CDR3 loop: CASSSTGGQPQETQYF. The CDR3 coding sequence is TGTGCCAGCAGCTCCACCGGGGGACAGCCCCAAGAGACCCAGTACTTC.